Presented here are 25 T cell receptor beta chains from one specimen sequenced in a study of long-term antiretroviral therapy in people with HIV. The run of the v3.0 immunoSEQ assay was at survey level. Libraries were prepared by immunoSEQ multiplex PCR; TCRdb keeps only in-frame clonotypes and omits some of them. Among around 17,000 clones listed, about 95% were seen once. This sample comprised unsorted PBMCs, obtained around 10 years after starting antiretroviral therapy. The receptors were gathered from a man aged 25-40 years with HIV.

The CDR3 nucleotides read TGTGCCAGTCGACCCCGACAGGGCCTGAACACTGAAGCTTTCTTT. Its protein is CASRPRQGLNTEAFF. V gene TRBV19 combines with J gene TRBJ1-1; the match to TRBD1 covers 7 bases. This CDR3 is 15 amino acids long. From germline, CDR1 is LNHDA and CDR2 SQIVND (reference sequence). The junction had 9 bases not matched to a gene; V was cut back by 8 bases and J by 0 bases.

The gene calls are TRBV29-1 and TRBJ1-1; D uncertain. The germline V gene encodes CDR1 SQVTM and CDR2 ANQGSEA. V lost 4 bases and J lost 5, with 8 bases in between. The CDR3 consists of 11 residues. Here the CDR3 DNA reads TGCAGCGTTGGGGGTGTAACTGAAGCTTTCTTT. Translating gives CSVGGVTEAFF.

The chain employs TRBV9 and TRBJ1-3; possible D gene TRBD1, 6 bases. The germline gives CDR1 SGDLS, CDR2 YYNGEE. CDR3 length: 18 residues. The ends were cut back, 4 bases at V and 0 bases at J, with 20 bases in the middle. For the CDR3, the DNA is TGTGCCAGCAGCAATGGACAGCCGAGTCCGATCTCTGGAAACACCATATATTTT. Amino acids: CASSNGQPSPISGNTIYF.

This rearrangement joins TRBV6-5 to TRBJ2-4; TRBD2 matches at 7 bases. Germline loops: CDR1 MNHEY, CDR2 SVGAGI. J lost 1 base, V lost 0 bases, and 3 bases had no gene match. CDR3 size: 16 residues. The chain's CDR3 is CASSYSKLAAKNIQYF. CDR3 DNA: TGTGCCAGCAGTTACTCGAAACTAGCGGCCAAAAACATTCAGTACTTC.

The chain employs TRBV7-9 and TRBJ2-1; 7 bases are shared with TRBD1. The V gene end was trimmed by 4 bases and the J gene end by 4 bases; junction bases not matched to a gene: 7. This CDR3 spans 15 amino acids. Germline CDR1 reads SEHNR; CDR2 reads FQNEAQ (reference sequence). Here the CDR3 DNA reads TGTGCCAGCAGCTCAGGGGGTCCTACGTACAATGAGCAGTTCTTC. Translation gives CASSSGGPTYNEQFF.

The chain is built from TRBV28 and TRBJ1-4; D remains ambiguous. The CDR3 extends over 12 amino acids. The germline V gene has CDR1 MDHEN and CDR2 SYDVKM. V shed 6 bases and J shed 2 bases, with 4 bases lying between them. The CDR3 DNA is TGTGCCAGCAGGTCCACTAATGAAAAACTGTTTTTT. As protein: CASRSTNEKLFF.

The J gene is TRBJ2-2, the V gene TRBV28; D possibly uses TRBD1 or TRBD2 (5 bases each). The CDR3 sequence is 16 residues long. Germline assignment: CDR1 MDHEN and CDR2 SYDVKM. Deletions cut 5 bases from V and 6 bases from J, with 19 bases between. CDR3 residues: CASSLDLGVVSGELFF. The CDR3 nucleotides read TGTGCCAGCAGTCTCGACTTGGGGGTAGTCTCCGGGGAGCTGTTTTTT.

CDR3 nucleotides: TGTGCCAGCAGACCGATAGCGGGGGCGAACTTCAATGAGCAGTTCTTC. Its protein product is CASRPIAGANFNEQFF. V usage is TRBV27 and J usage is TRBJ2-1, with 9 bases that match TRBD2. The CDR3 length is 16 residues. The V segment lost 6 bases and the J segment 6 bases; nucleotides outside the gene matches: 12. Germline lookup yields CDR1 MNHEY and CDR2 SMNVEV (reference sequence).

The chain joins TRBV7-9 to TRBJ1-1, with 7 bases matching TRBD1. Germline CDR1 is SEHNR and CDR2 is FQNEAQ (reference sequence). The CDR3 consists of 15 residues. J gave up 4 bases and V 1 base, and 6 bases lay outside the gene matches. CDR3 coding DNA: TGTGCCAGCAGCTTAGTGGGGGGGACAGCCACTGAAGCTTTCTTT. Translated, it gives CASSLVGGTATEAFF. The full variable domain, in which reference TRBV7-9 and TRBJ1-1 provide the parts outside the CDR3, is DTGVSQNPRHKITKRGQNVTFRCDPISEHNRLYWYRQTLGQGPEFLTYFQNEAQLEKSRLLSDRFSAERPKGSFSTLEIQRTEQGDSAMYLCASSLVGGTATEAFFGQGTRLTVV.

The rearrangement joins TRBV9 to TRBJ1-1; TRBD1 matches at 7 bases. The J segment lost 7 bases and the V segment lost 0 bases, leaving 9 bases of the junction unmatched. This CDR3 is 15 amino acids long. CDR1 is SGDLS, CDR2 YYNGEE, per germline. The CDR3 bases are TGTGCCAGCAGCGTAGAGGGGACAGCGCGCCTTGAAGCTTTCTTT. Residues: CASSVEGTARLEAFF.

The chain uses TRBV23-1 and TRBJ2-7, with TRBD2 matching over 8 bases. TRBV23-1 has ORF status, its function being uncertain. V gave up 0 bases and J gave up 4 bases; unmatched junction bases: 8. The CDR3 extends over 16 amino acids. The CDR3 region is CASSQSLAGGVYEQYV. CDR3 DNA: TGCGCCAGCAGTCAATCGTTGGCGGGGGGAGTTTACGAGCAGTACGTC.

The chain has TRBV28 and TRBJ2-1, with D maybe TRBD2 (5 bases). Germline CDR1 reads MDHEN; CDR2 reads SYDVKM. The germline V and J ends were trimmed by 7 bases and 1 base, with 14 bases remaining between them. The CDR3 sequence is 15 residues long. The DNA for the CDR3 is TGTGCCAGCACCTCCGGGATCGAATCCTACAATGAGCAGTTCTTC. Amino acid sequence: CASTSGIESYNEQFF. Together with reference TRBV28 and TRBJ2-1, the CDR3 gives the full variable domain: DVKVTQSSRYLVKRTGEKVFLECVQDMDHENMFWYRQDPGLGLRLIYFSYDVKMKEKGDIPEGYSVSREKKERFSLILESASTNQTSMYLCASTSGIESYNEQFFGPGTRLTVL.

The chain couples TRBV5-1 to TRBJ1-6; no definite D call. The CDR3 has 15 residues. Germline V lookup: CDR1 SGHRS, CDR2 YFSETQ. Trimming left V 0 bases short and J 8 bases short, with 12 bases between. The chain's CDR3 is CASSLDWSRDSPLHF. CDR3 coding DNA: TGCGCCAGCAGCTTGGATTGGAGTCGGGATTCACCCCTCCACTTT. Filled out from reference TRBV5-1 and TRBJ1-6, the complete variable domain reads KAGVTQTPRYLIKTRGQQVTLSCSPISGHRSVSWYQQTPGQGLQFLFEYFSETQRNKGNFPGRFSGRQFSNSRSEMNVSTLELGDSALYLCASSLDWSRDSPLHFGNGTRLTVT.

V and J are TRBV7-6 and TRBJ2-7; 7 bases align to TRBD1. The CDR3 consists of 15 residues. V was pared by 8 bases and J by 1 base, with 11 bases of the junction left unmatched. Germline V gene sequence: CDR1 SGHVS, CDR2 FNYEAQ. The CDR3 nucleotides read TGTGCCAGCGGAGCCTCGGGACAGCCATCCTACGAGCAGTACTTC. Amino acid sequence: CASGASGQPSYEQYF.

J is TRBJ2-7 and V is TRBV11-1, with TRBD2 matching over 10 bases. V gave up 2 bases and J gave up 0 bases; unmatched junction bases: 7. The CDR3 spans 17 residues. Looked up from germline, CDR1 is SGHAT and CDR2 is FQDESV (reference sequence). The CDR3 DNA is TGTGCCAGCAGCTTATTGTATGCTAGCGGGGGCTCCTACGAGCAGTACTTC. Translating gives CASSLLYASGGSYEQYF.

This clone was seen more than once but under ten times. The CDR3 region is CASSFPRTASDTQYF. In DNA form, the CDR3 reads TGTGCCAGCAGCTTCCCCAGGACAGCGTCAGATACGCAGTATTTT. The rearrangement links TRBV7-2 to TRBJ2-3; weak D call: TRBD1 (6 bases). The CDR3 extends over 15 amino acids. Trimming pared 3 bases from V and 4 bases from J, leaving 14 bases between. Germline CDR1 is SGHTA and CDR2 is FQGNSA. Full variable domain (remainder filled in from reference TRBV7-2 and TRBJ2-3): GAGVSQSPSNKVTEKGKDVELRCDPISGHTALYWYRQSLGQGLEFLIYFQGNSAPDKSGLPSDRFSAERTGGSVSTLTIQRTQQEDSAVYLCASSFPRTASDTQYFGPGTRLTVL.

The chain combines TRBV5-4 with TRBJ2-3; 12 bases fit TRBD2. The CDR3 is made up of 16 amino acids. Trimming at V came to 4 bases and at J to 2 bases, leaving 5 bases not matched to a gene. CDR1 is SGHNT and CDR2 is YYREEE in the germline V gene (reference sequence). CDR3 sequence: CASSGGLAGITDTQYF. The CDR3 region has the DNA TGTGCCAGCAGCGGAGGACTAGCGGGGATCACAGATACGCAGTATTTT.

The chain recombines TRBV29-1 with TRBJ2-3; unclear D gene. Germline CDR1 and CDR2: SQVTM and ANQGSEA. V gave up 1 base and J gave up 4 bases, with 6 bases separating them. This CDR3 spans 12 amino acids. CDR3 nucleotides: TGCAGCGTTGAAGCGGGTGCAGATACGCAGTATTTT. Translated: CSVEAGADTQYF.

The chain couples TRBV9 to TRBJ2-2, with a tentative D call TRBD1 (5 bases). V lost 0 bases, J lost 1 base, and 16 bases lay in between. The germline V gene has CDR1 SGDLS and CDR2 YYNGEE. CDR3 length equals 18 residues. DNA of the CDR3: TGTGCCAGCAGCGTAGGACAGCTTCCCTCCCAGAACACCGGGGAGCTGTTTTTT. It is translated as CASSVGQLPSQNTGELFF.

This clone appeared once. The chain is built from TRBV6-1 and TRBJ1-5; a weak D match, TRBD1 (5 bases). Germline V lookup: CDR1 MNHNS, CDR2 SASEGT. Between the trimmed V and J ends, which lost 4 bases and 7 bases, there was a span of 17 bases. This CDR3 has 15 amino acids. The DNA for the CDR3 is TGTGCCAGCAGTGCCCTAGGGAGGGGCGTCCAGCCCCAGCATTTT. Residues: CASSALGRGVQPQHF.

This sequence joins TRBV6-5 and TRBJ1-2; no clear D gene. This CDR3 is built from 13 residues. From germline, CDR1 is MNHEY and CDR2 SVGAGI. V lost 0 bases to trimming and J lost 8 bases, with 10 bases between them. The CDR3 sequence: CASSYSRRSGYTF. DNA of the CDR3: TGTGCCAGCAGTTACTCGAGGCGGAGCGGCTACACCTTC.

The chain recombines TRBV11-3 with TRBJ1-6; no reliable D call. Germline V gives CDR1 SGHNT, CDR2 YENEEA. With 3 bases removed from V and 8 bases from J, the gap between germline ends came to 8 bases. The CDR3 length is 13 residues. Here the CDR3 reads CASSFNGDSPLHF. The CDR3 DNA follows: TGTGCCAGCAGCTTCAACGGGGATTCACCCCTCCACTTT.

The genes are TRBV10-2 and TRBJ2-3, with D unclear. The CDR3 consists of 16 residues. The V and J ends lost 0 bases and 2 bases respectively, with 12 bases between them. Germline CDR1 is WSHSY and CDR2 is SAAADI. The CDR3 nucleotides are TGCGCCAGCAGTGAGTCGACCCCACGAGACACAGATACGCAGTATTTT. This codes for CASSESTPRDTDTQYF.

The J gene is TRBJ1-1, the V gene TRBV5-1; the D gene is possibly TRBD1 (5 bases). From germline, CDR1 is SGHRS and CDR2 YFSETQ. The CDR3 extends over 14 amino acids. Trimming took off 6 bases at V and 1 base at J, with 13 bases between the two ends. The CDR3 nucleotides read TGCGCCAGCATGGGGGTGACGGGGAACACTGAAGCTTTCTTT. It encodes CASMGVTGNTEAFF.

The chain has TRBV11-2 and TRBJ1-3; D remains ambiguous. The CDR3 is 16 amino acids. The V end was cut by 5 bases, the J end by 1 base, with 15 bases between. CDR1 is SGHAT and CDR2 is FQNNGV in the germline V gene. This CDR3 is CASSIGVGFSGNTIYF. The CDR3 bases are TGTGCCAGCAGCATTGGGGTGGGGTTTTCTGGAAACACCATATATTTT.